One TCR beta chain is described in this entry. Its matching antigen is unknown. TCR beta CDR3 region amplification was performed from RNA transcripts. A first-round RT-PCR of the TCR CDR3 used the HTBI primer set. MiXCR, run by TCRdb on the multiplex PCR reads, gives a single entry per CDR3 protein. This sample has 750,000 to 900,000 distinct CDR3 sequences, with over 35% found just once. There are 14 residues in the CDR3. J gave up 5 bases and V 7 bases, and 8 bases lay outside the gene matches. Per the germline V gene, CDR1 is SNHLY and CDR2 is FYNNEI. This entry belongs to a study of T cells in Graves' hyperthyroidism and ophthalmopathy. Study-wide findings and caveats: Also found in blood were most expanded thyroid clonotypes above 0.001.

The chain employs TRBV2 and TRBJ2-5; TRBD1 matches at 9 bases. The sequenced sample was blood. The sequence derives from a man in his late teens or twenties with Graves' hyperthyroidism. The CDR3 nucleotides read TGTGCCAGCAAGGGGACAGGGCTCGCCGAGACCCAGTACTTC. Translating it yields CASKGTGLAETQYF.